The rows below give T cell receptor beta chains drawn from one sample of a study of shared clonotypes between healthy human individuals. Produced via immunoSEQ multiplex PCR; TCRdb's table is partial and in-frame only. The data show about 470,000 clones, with about 76% seen just once and roughly 13% held by the top ten. Sequenced input: PBMCs. The receptors derive from a woman aged 40 to 50 in good health. Some clones in this sample may be carry-over from other donors' samples. The CDR3 runs from the conserved cysteine through the conserved F or W. Size values are once, few and many counts, or a class for expanded clones, and some rows have none.

NA,TRBV14,CASSQGVIPETQYF
few,TRBV4-3,CASSFRRGTGELFF
NA,TRBV5-1,CASSPEKNTDTQYF
NA,TRBV5-1,CASSPPDRNPYEQYF
NA,TRBV11-2,CASSHDASSGNTIYF
few,TRBV30,CALLPDRPYNEQFF
NA,TRBV5-4,CASRRTSGSEETQYF
NA,TRBV5-4,CASSPRQGDIYGYTF
NA,TRBV6-1,CASRDQGIRGVEAFF
NA,TRBV5-4,CASSGTKLGDTQYF
NA,TRBV10-2,CASSEFGLAGLYNEQFF
NA,TRBV2,CASRDRGRANEKLFF
few,TRBV5-5,CASSPDSWGGDQPQHF
NA,TRBV19,CASSIRQGANPGELFF
NA,TRBV11-2,CASSPSTASYGYTF
NA,TRBV19,CASRDTGGIAYEQYF
NA,TRBV30,CAGRQGAGSPLHF
NA,TRBV2,CASRQFYYGYTF
few,TRBV2,CASSDGSNQPQHF
NA,TRBV6-1,CASSSGTGIFEQYF
NA,TRBV9,CASSAVQGSEQFF
NA,TRBV28,CASSLYGASSYEQYF
few,TRBV7-2,CASSVGPAYNEQFF
NA,TRBV5-1,CASSLSGQGPSGANVLTF
NA,TRBV2,CASTSFPDSSGYTF
NA,TRBV7-8,CASSFTGGGAPTEAFF
NA,TRBV30,CAWRRGTYNEQFF
few,TRBV27,CASRPAGKYEQYF
NA,TRBV28,CASSFPGTGNYEQYF
NA,TRBV6-5,CASSRLSEPNYGYTF
NA,TRBV10-3,CAISPGQGIYEQYF
NA,TRBV5-1,CASGSSQETQYF
NA,TRBV25-1,CASSVSTGGQTKQYEQYF
NA,TRBV30,CAWAGGSTYEQYF
NA,TRBV27,CASTRRQSTDTQYF
NA,TRBV19,CASNLQGSQPQHF
NA,TRBV10-1,CASSGTGTGETEAFF
NA,TRBV28,CASSFNPRAATNEKLFF
NA,TRBV5-1,CASSLGGFMVYEQYF
NA,TRBV4-2,CASSQDARMQGPSSYNSPLHF
NA,TRBV28,CASSFQGLGIYEQYF
NA,TRBV21-1,CASSKGPYLDEQFF
NA,TRBV9,CASSAGQSNYEQYF
NA,TRBV5-5,CASSLVGGQQSNQPQHF
NA,TRBV2,CASTADRQREQYF
few,TRBV5-4,CASSLDSRDTEAFF
NA,TRBV5-4,CASSPWISQTNYGYTF
NA,TRBV2,CASKRVGSYNEQFF
NA,TRBV28,CASSGGGGRVGNQPQHF
NA,TRBV28,CASKPSGGNYNEQFF
NA,TRBV7-2,CASSLALGSDTQYF
few,TRBV25-1,CASSETSGKSETQYF
NA,TRBV30,CAWSGLNPTYEQYF
NA,TRBV5-1,CASSLNSQNPIYEQYF
once,TRBV7-9,CASSGQGNEQFF
NA,TRBV5-6,CASSLAGRKETQYF
NA,TRBV5-1,CASSFRLAGSYEQYF
once,TRBV7-3,CASSPDRRTEAFF